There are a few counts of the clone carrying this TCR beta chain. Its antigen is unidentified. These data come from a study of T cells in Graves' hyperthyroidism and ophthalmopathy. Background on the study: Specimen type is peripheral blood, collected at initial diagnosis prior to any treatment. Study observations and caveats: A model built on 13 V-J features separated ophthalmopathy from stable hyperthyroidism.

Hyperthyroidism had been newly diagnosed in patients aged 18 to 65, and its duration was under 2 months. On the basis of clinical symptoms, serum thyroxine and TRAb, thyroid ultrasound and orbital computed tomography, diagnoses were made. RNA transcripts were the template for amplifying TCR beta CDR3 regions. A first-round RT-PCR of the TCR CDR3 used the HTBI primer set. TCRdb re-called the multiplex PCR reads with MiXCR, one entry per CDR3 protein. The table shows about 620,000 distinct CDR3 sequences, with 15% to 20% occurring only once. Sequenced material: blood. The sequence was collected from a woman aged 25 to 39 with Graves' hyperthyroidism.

CDR3 DNA: TGTGCCAGCAGCGTAACTAGCGGGAGTCTCCACGAGCAGTACTTC. Residues: CASSVTSGSLHEQYF. The rearrangement uses TRBV13 and TRBJ2-7, with 11 bases fitting TRBD2. V was clipped by 5 bases and J by 5 bases; unmatched bases: 8. Germline CDR1 reads PRHDT; CDR2 reads FYEKMQ (reference sequence). This CDR3 region has 15 residues.